This is a list of T cell receptor beta chains from one sample in a study of a mutant IDH1 vaccine in newly diagnosed glioma. For these TCRs, the target antigens are not known. The table came from immunoSEQ multiplex PCR; TCRdb's copy has only in-frame clones and leaves some out. The sample lists about 50,000 clones; approximately 80% were seen once. The sample consisted of PBMCs, taken from a glioma patient whose treatment included an IDH1 peptide vaccine. These receptors all stem from a woman aged 18-30 years with glioma. Each CDR3 is given with its conserved first and last residue. Fields, in order: V gene, J gene, CDR3 protein.

TRBV5-6,TRBJ2-1,CASSFPDREQFF
TRBV4-2,TRBJ1-6,CASSQDSWGSPLHF
TRBV27,TRBJ1-4,CASSYDRRANEKLFF
TRBV10-1,TRBJ2-1,CASSESTMLTYNEQFF
TRBV18,TRBJ1-2,CASSPPGEGDYGYTF
TRBV19,TRBJ1-4,CASSFLGTANEKLFF
TRBV2,TRBJ1-2,CASSASGGSYGYTF
TRBV5-8,TRBJ2-7,CASSRDIAYEQYF
TRBV4-1,TRBJ2-5,CASSPVSQETQYF
TRBV7-9,TRBJ2-7,CASSLGDGSYEQYF
TRBV5-1,TRBJ2-7,CASSFGGSYYEQYF